This T cell receptor beta chain is from a study of T cells in Graves' hyperthyroidism and ophthalmopathy. Using RNA transcripts as the source, TCR beta CDR3 regions were amplified. The HTBI primer set drove a first-round RT-PCR of the TCR CDR3. MiXCR, run by TCRdb on the multiplex PCR reads, gives a single entry per CDR3 protein. The top ten hold 13% of the sample, which has 250,000 to 300,000 distinct CDR3 sequences, more than 14% seen once. The sequencing sample was made of blood. This TCR was recovered from a middle-aged woman with Graves' hyperthyroidism that later progressed to Graves' ophthalmopathy.

The CDR3 DNA follows: TGTGCCAGCAGCCCACGGACTAGCGGGAGATTAAACGAGCAGTACTTC. It specifies CASSPRTSGRLNEQYF. V and J are TRBV13 and TRBJ2-7; 13 nucleotides line up with TRBD2. V gave up 5 bases and J gave up 5 bases; unmatched junction bases: 9. This CDR3 contains 16 residues. Germline lookup yields CDR1 PRHDT and CDR2 FYEKMQ (reference sequence).